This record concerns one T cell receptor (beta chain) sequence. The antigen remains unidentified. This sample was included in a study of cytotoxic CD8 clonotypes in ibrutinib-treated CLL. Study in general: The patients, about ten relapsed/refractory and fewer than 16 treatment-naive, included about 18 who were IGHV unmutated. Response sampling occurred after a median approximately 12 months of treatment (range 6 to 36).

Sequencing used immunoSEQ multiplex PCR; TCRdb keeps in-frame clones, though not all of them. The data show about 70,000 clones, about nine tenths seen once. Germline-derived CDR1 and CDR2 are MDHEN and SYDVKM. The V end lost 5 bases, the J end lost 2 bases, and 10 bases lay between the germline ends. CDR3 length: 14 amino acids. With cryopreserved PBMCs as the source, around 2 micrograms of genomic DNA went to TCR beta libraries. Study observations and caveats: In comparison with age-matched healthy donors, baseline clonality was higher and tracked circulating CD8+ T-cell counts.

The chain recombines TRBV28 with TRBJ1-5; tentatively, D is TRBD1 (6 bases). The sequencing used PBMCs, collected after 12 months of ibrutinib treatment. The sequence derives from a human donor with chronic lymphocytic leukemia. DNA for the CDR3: TGTGCCAGCAGTGGAAACAGGGGCAATCAGCCCCAGCATTTT. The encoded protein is CASSGNRGNQPQHF.